This T cell receptor beta chain was recorded in a study of OX40 agonist ivuxolimab in advanced cancers. This CDR3 comprises 13 residues. Trimming removed 0 bases from V and 8 bases from J, with 10 bases in between. Germline lookup yields CDR1 LGHNA and CDR2 YSLEER. Study outcomes and limitations: There was clonal expansion of CD4+ and CD8+ blood T cells by week 6 at 0.1 to 3.0 mg/kg. Compared with others, partial responders at 0.1-3.0 mg/kg displayed clonal expansion among the lowest.

Of note for this clone: Its antigen is unidentified.

The protocol was immunoSEQ multiplex PCR, while the TCRdb copy is restricted to in-frame clones and leaves out a portion. The sample shows some 60,000 clones, approximately 86% of them seen only once. The rearrangement uses TRBV4-3 and TRBJ1-2; D not certain. The source material was CD4+ or CD8+ T cells sorted from blood, sampled in a trial of the OX40 agonist ivuxolimab. The clonotype originates from an adult with an advanced solid tumor such as melanoma, head and neck, liver or kidney cancer. DNA for the CDR3: TGCGCCAGCAGCCAAGAGGGTTATGTGGGCTACACCTTC. Translation gives CASSQEGYVGYTF.